This T cell receptor (beta chain) was recovered during a study of T-cell memory formation after mild COVID-19. Study-wide context: Each donor largely had its own TCR clusters.

Germline assignment: CDR1 KGHDR and CDR2 SFDVKD. Trimming stripped 1 base from V and 3 bases from J, with 2 bases between. There are 12 residues in the CDR3. TCRdb processed the 5' RACE reads anew with MiXCR; each CDR3 protein has one entry. Of around 300,000 distinct CDR3 sequences listed, approximately 8% are singletons. This clonotype has just a few counts. The V gene is TRBV24-1, the J gene TRBJ2-5; D uncertain. The sample was PBMCs or a T cell subset sorted from them (not recorded which). The sequence was obtained from a man aged 18 to 30 who had mild COVID-19 (a few samples of this study predate the infection). Cell type and time point are not known. In DNA form, the CDR3 reads TGTGCCACCAGTGATTTAAAAGAGACCCAGTACTTC. This encodes CATSDLKETQYF.